These T cell receptor beta chains were read from a single sample in a study of vaccination and CD4 T cells after COVID-19. MiXCR, applied by TCRdb to the PCR reads, yields one record per CDR3 protein. This table has 9,000 or so distinct CDR3 sequences, 45% to 60% appearing once. These receptors are not linked to any known antigen. The sequenced sample consisted of CD4+ T cells from blood, cultured in vitro. All receptors come from a human donor in good health. Both conserved end residues are part of each CDR3. A D gene is named only where the DNA matches it firmly. Clone sizes are given selectively: once, few, many, or a class where the clone is expanded.

>NA|TRBV12-3/TRBV12-4|TRBJ2-2|TRBD2
CANRLAGGYTGELFF
TGTGCCAACCGTCTAGCGGGAGGGTACACCGGGGAGCTGTTTTTT
>few|TRBV4-3|TRBJ1-1|NA
CASSQDLIPGTEAFF
TGCGCCAGCAGCCAAGATTTGATTCCGGGTACTGAAGCTTTCTTT
>few|TRBV19|TRBJ1-5|NA
CASSKLTGSSQPQHF
TGTGCCAGTAGTAAACTCACAGGGTCCAGTCAGCCCCAGCATTTT
>few|TRBV27|TRBJ1-2|NA
CASSFVEGGGYTF
TGTGCCAGCAGTTTCGTAGAGGGGGGGGGCTACACCTTC
>NA|TRBV6-4|TRBJ2-3|TRBD2
CASSDGTSGTDTQYF
TGTGCCAGCAGTGACGGGACTAGCGGCACAGATACGCAGTATTTT
>NA|TRBV14|TRBJ2-7|NA
CASSLGRTSYEQYF
TGTGCCAGCAGTCTGGGACGGACCTCCTACGAGCAGTACTTC
>few|TRBV7-6|TRBJ2-3|TRBD1
CASTFRGQGGDTQYF
TGTGCCAGCACTTTTAGAGGACAGGGTGGAGATACGCAGTATTTT
>NA|TRBV5-5|TRBJ2-3|TRBD2
CASNPSLWGGADTQYF
TGTGCCAGCAACCCCTCGCTGTGGGGGGGGGCAGATACGCAGTATTTT
>NA|TRBV20-1|TRBJ2-2|NA
CSARAGGNTGELFF
TGCAGTGCTAGAGCCGGCGGGAACACCGGGGAGCTGTTTTTT
>NA|TRBV19|TRBJ1-5|TRBD1
CASSPDREGQPQHF
TGTGCCAGTAGCCCGGACAGGGAAGGTCAGCCCCAGCATTTT
>NA|TRBV7-9|TRBJ1-4|NA
CASDLGQEKLFF
TGTGCCTCCGACTTGGGCCAGGAAAAACTGTTTTTT
>NA|TRBV19|TRBJ2-3|NA
CASSMGHTDTQYF
TGTGCCAGTAGTATGGGACACACAGATACGCAGTATTTT
>NA|TRBV9|TRBJ1-1|NA
CASSPRLGAGLFEAFF
TGTGCCAGCAGCCCACGATTGGGGGCAGGGTTATTTGAAGCTTTCTTT
>NA|TRBV7-2|TRBJ1-1|NA
CASSPWRGGDTEAFF
TGTGCCAGCAGCCCCTGGAGGGGCGGGGACACTGAAGCTTTCTTT
>NA|TRBV7-9|TRBJ2-7|NA
CASSLSPLWEQYF
TGTGCCAGCAGCTTATCCCCCCTCTGGGAGCAGTACTTC
>NA|TRBV9|TRBJ1-1|TRBD1
CASSAGQGWTEAFF
TGTGCCAGCAGCGCAGGACAGGGATGGACTGAAGCTTTCTTT
>NA|TRBV10-1|TRBJ2-2|NA
CASSESGTANTGELFF
TGCGCCAGCAGTGAGTCCGGGACGGCGAACACCGGGGAGCTGTTTTTT
>few|TRBV11-3|TRBJ2-5|TRBD2
CASSLDGRGTQYF
TGTGCCAGCAGCTTAGATGGGAGGGGGACCCAGTACTTC
>few|TRBV20-1|TRBJ1-5|NA
CSASVGGGQPQHF
TGCAGTGCTAGTGTGGGGGGTGGCCAGCCCCAGCATTTT
>NA|TRBV2|TRBJ1-4|TRBD1
CASRTTGGYEKLFF
TGTGCCAGCAGGACGACAGGGGGTTATGAAAAACTGTTTTTT
>few|TRBV2|TRBJ1-2|NA
CASSVGRDPHGYTF
TGTGCCAGCAGTGTTGGAAGGGATCCTCATGGCTACACCTTC
>NA|TRBV20-1|TRBJ2-3|TRBD2
CSARDLIAGAGDTQYF
TGCAGTGCTAGAGATCTCATAGCGGGAGCAGGAGATACGCAGTATTTT
>NA|TRBV7-9|TRBJ2-5|NA
CASSFIRDTQETQYF
TGTGCCAGCAGCTTTATAAGGGACACCCAAGAGACCCAGTACTTC
>few|TRBV11-3|TRBJ1-1|TRBD1
CASSTGQGDTEAFF
TGTGCCAGCAGCACGGGACAGGGGGATACTGAAGCTTTCTTT
>NA|TRBV12-3/TRBV12-4|TRBJ1-2|TRBD1
CASSRDRHYGYTF
TGTGCCAGCAGTCGGGACAGGCACTATGGCTACACCTTC
>few|TRBV11-2|TRBJ2-3|NA
CASSRVGGTSTDTQYF
TGTGCCAGCAGCCGAGTTGGCGGAACTAGCACAGATACGCAGTATTTT
>NA|TRBV19|TRBJ1-4|NA
CASSGAGAREKLFF
TGTGCCAGTAGTGGAGCGGGGGCTAGGGAAAAACTGTTTTTT
>once|TRBV27|TRBJ2-2|NA
CASRYRSQGNTGELFF
TGTGCCAGCAGATACCGCAGCCAGGGCAACACCGGGGAGCTGTTTTTT
>NA|TRBV15|TRBJ2-5|NA
CATSSPGLSDQETQYF
TGTGCCACCAGCAGCCCGGGACTCTCGGACCAAGAGACCCAGTACTTC
>few|TRBV5-1|TRBJ2-5|NA
CASSLTGSRIETQYF
TGCGCCAGCAGCTTAACGGGATCTCGGATCGAGACCCAGTACTTC
>NA|TRBV7-2|TRBJ1-2|NA
CANRDPGTPYGYTF
TGTGCCAACAGAGACCCCGGGACCCCTTATGGCTACACCTTC